The following is a T cell receptor beta chain sequence with its context. Its antigen is still unknown. Base-call qualities are not available, and no considerably larger clone is one nucleotide away. The junction carries 12 bases between V and J, which are trimmed by 2 bases and 2 bases respectively. From the cysteine up to the phenylalanine, the CDR3 has a length of 15 residues. Only the CDR3 DNA is retained, 45 bases long and in frame from the first base. CDR1 and CDR2, looked up from the germline V gene, are KGHSH and LQKENI. A FACSAria II was used to sort memory CD4+ T cells, defined as single viable CD3+CD4+CD8-CD45RO+ cells. To determine CMV serostatus, a Roche Elecsys assay was used that detects serum IgG against CMV pp150, pp28, p38 and p52. Following thawing, total CD4+ T cells were enriched through positive selection using CD4 magnetic microbeads. Samples originated from another study that specifically interrogated the CD4+ T cell memory repertoire. Following standard operating procedures, peripheral blood mononuclear cells were isolated and cryopreserved, while serum was kept at -80 degrees C. The staining relied on CD3-PerCP (BW264/56), CD4-APC (RPA-T4), CD45RO-PE (UCHT1) and CD8-Pacific Orange (3B5) antibodies, and Sytox blue was used to exclude non-viable cells.

The sample originates from a study of memory CD4+ T cells and cytomegalovirus serostatus (dated by TCRdb to the late 2010s). Study-level background: A total of roughly 35 healthy Belgian adults, of whom 9 were CMV seropositive and about 25 were CMV seronegative, were included in the cohort. To replicate a published TCR-based CMV serostatus classifier, the researchers sequenced the CD4+ memory TCRbeta repertoires of a Belgian cohort whose cytomegalovirus serostatus was known. Study-wide conclusions, independent of this receptor: Of 164 previously reported CMV-associated TCRbeta sequences, some 67 appeared in the CD4+ memory repertoires, each in one to five individuals. CMV serostatus prediction reached a median bootstrapped AUC of around 0.95 with the original framework and 0.91 with a US-trained random forest. Only CD4+CD45RO+ memory cells were sequenced, in contrast to the original study, which included naive and memory CD4+ and CD8+ populations. A median bootstrapped AUC of around 0.94 with a 95% CI of 0.76-1.00 was achieved on the Belgian cohort by the original-framework classifier. The results were interpreted as suggesting that the CMV-associated TCR signature is mostly present in the CD4+ memory repertoire.

Genomic DNA was extracted from sorted cells with the Quick-DNA Microprep Kit. Amplification of TCRbeta DNA was done with the immunoSEQ hsTCRbeta kit, following the protocol from the manufacturer. TCRbeta libraries were sequenced on an Illumina MiSeq instrument. In the original analysis: Following removal of out-of-frame sequences, roughly 2 million distinct TCRbeta sequences were retained, with an average of around 70,000 per individual. Two values were used to score each individual: the count of 150 to 200 previously reported CMV-associated TCRbeta sequences and the total count of productive distinct TCRbeta sequences. A beta-binomial model was reimplemented in Python, and scikit-learn random forests with default parameters were trained on data from the US cohort. Classifier performance on the Belgian cohort was summarized as median AUC with percentile confidence intervals calculated over 10,000 bootstrap iterations. TCRdb obtained this table from immuneACCESS and retained in-frame rearrangements with V and J assigned. These tables miss some clones; where compared with another copy, unresolved V genes account for less than half of the shortfall, and the remainder is unexplained. The V and J calls and clone size were taken over from that table, and D and trimming were inferred from the DNA. The sample contains around 50,000 clones, approximately 78% of them found a single time. In total, the top ten clones hold roughly 0.71% of the sample.

This TCR was recovered from an adult in good health and CMV-seronegative. The rearrangement joined TRBV18 to TRBJ2-5; a tentative D match to TRBD2 spans 6 bases. Sequencing used memory CD4+ T cells from blood. The CDR3 protein sequence reads: CASSPRRAQQETQYF. The bases read TGTGCCAGCTCACCAAGGAGGGCCCAACAAGAGACCCAGTACTTC. The CDR3, completed at both ends by the reference TRBV18 and TRBJ2-5 genes, gives the full variable domain NAGVMQNPRHLVRRRGQEARLRCSPMKGHSHVYWYRQLPEEGLKFMVYLQKENIIDESGMPKERFSAEFPKEGPSILRIQQVVRGDSAAYFCASSPRRAQQETQYFGPGTRLLVL.